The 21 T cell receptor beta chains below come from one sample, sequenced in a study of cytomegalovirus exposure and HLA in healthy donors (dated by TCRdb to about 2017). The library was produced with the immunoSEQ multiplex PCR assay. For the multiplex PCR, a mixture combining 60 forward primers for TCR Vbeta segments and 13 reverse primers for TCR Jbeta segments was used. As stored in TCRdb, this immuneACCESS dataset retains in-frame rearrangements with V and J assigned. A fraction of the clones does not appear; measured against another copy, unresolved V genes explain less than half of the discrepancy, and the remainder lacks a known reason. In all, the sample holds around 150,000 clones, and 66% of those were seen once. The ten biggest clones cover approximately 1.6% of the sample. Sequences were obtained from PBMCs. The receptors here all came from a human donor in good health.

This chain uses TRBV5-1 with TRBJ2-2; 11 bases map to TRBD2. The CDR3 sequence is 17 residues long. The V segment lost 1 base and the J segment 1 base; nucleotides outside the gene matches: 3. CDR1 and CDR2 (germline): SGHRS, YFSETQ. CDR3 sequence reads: CASSLRGTSGNTGELFF. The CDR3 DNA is TGCGCCAGCAGCTTGAGGGGGACTAGCGGGAACACCGGGGAGCTGTTTTTT. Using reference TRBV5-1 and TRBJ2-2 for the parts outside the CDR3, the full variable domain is KAGVTQTPRYLIKTRGQQVTLSCSPISGHRSVSWYQQTPGQGLQFLFEYFSETQRNKGNFPGRFSGRQFSNSRSEMNVSTLELGDSALYLCASSLRGTSGNTGELFFGEGSRLTVL.

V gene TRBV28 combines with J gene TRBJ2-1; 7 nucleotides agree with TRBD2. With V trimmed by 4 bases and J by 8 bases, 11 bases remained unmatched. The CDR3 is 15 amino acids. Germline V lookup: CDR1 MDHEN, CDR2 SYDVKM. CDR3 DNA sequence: TGTGCCAGCAGTTCAACTAGCGACCTAGTCGATGAGCAGTTCTTC. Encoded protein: CASSSTSDLVDEQFF.

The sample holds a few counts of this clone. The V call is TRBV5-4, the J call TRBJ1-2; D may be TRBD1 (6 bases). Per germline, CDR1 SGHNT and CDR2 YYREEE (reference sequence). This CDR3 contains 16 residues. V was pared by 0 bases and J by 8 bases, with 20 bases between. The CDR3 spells CASSLGLSTGMGGYTF. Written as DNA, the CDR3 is TGTGCCAGCAGCTTGGGCCTAAGCACAGGGATGGGCGGCTACACCTTC. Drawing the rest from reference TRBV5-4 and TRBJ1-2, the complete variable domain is ETGVTQSPTHLIKTRGQQVTLRCSSQSGHNTVSWYQQALGQGPQFIFQYYREEENGRGNFPPRFSGLQFPNYSSELNVNALELDDSALYLCASSLGLSTGMGGYTFGSGTRLTVV.

The CDR3, as DNA: TGTGCCAGCAGACCTGGTCGGGCGGGGAATCTCCACAATGAGCAGTTCTTC. Translating it yields CASRPGRAGNLHNEQFF. The gene calls are TRBV5-6 and TRBJ2-1, with a weak D call TRBD2 (6 bases). Trimming stripped 5 bases from V and 5 bases from J, with 23 bases between. Germline V gene lookup returns CDR1 SGHDT and CDR2 YYEEEE. The CDR3 contains 17 residues. Combining the CDR3 with reference TRBV5-6 and TRBJ2-1 gives the whole variable domain DAGVTQSPTHLIKTRGQQVTLRCSPKSGHDTVSWYQQALGQGPQFIFQYYEEEERQRGNFPDRFSGHQFPNYSSELNVNALLLGDSALYLCASRPGRAGNLHNEQFFGPGTRLTVL.

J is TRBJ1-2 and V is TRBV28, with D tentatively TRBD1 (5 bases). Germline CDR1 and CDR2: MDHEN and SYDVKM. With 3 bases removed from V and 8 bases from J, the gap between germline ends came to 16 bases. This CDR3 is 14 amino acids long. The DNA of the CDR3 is TGTGCCAGCAGTTTCTCTGGGGGGAGAAGGGGCTACACCTTC. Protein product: CASSFSGGRRGYTF.

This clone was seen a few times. The CDR3 loop reads CASSVTGASSGNTIYF. Written as DNA, the CDR3 is TGTGCCAGCAGTGTCACAGGTGCCTCCTCTGGAAACACCATATATTTT. The rearrangement joins TRBV25-1 to TRBJ1-3; perhaps TRBD1 as D (5 bases). The V end was cut by 4 bases, the J end by 0 bases, with 13 bases between. The CDR3 is 16 residues long. The germline CDR1 and CDR2 sequences are MGHDK and SYGVNS.

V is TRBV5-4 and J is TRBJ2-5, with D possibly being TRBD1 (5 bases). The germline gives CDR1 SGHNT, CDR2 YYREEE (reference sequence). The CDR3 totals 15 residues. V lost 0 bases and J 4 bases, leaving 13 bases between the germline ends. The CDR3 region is CASSLAGAGLETQYF. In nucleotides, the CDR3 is TGTGCCAGCAGCTTGGCCGGTGCAGGGTTAGAGACCCAGTACTTC. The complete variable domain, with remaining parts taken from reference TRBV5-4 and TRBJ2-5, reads ETGVTQSPTHLIKTRGQQVTLRCSSQSGHNTVSWYQQALGQGPQFIFQYYREEENGRGNFPPRFSGLQFPNYSSELNVNALELDDSALYLCASSLAGAGLETQYFGPGTRLLVL.

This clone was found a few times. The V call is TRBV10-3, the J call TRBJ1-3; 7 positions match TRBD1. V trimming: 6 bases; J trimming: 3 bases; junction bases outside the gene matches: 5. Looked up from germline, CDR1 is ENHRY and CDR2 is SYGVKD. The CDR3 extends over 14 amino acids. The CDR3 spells CAIRDRDSGNTIYF. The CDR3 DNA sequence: TGTGCCATCAGGGACCGGGACAGTGGAAACACCATATATTTT.

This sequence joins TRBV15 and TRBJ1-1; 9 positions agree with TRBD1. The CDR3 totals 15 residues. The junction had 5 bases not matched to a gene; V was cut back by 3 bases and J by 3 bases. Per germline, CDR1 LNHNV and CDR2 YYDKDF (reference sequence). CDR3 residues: CATSRGGQGDTEAFF. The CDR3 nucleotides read TGTGCCACCAGCAGGGGGGGACAGGGTGACACTGAAGCTTTCTTT.

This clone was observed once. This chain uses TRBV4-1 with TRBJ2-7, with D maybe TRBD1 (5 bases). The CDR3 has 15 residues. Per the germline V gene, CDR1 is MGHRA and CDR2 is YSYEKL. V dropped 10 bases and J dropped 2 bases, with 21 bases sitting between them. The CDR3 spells CATKRGPDATYEQYF. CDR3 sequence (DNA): TGCGCCACCAAAAGGGGCCCGGACGCCACCTACGAGCAGTACTTC.

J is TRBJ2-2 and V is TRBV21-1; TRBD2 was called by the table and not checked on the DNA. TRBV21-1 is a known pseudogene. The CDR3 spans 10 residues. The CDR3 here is CFGDTGELFF. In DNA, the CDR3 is TGCTTCGGGGACACCGGGGAGCTGTTTTTT.

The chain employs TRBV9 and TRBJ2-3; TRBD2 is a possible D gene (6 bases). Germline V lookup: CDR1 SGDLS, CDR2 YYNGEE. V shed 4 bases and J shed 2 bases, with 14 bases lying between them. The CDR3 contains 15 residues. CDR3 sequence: CASSRDSYTTDTQYF. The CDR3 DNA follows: TGTGCCAGCAGCCGGGACTCCTACACCACAGATACGCAGTATTTT.

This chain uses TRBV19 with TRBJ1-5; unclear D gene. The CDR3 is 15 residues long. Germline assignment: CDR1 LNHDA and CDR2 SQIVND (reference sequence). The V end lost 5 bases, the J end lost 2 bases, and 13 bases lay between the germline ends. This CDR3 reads CASSPIEEGNQPQHF. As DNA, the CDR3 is TGTGCCAGTAGTCCTATCGAAGAGGGCAATCAGCCCCAGCATTTT.

The CDR3 region has the DNA TGTGCCAGCAGCCCGGGGGGCGGGAGTGGTTACAATGAGCAGTTCTTC. Translation: CASSPGGGSGYNEQFF. V usage is TRBV11-3 and J usage is TRBJ2-1, with D perhaps matching TRBD2 (7 bases). CDR1 and CDR2 from the germline V gene are SGHNT and YENEEA. V dropped 5 bases and J dropped 4 bases, with 18 bases sitting between them. CDR3 size: 16 residues.

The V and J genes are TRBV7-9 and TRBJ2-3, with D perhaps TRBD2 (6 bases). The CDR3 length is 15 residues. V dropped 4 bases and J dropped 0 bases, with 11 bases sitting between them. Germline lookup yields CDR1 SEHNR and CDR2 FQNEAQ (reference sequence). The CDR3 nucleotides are TGTGCCAGCAGCTCTAGCAGCGGGAGCACAGATACGCAGTATTTT. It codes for CASSSSSGSTDTQYF.

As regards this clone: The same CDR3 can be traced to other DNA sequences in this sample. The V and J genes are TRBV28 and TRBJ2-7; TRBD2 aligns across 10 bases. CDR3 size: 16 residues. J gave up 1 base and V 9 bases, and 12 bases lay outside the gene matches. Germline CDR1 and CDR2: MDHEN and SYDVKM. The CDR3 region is CASSPPGLAVSYEQYF. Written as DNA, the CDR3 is TGTGCCAGTAGTCCCCCCGGACTAGCGGTATCCTACGAGCAGTACTTC.

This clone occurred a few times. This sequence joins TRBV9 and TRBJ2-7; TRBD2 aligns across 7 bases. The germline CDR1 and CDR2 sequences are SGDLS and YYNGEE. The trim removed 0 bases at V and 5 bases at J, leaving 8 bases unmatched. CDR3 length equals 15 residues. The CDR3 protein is CASSVAGGSLDEQYF. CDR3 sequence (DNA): TGTGCCAGCAGCGTAGCCGGCGGGAGTCTCGACGAGCAGTACTTC.

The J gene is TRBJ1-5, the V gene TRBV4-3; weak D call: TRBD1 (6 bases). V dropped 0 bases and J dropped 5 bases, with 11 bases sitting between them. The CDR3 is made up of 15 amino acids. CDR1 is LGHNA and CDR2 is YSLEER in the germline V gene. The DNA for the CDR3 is TGCGCCAGCAGCCAAGATTTACAGGGTGATCAGCCCCAGCATTTT. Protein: CASSQDLQGDQPQHF.

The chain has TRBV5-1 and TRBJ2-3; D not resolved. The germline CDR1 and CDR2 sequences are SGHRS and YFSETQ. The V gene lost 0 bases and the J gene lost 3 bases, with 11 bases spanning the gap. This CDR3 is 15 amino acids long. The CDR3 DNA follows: TGCGCCAGCAGCTTGGTAATAGCAACGACAGATACGCAGTATTTT. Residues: CASSLVIATTDTQYF.

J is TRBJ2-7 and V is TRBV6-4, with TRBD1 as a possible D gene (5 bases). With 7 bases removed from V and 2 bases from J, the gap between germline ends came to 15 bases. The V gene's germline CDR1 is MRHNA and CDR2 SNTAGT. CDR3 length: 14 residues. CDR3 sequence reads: CASNLPGPTYEQYF. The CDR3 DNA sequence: TGTGCCAGCAACCTCCCAGGGCCCACCTACGAGCAGTACTTC.

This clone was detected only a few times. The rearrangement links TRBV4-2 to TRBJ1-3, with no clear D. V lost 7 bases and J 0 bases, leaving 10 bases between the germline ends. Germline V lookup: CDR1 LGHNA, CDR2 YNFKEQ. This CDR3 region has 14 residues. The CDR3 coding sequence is TGTGCCAGCAACCAGGAGGCCTCTGGAAACACCATATATTTT. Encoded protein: CASNQEASGNTIYF.